Below, one T cell receptor (beta chain) is given with its context. Its antigen is undetermined. At one boundary the junction diverges from the germline segment, which might be a read error. Diagnosis was based on clinical symptoms, serum thyroxine, TRAb, thyroid ultrasound and orbital computed tomography. This CDR3 is 17 amino acids long. The data stem from a study of Graves' ophthalmopathy and Graves' hyperthyroidism. Overall study context: Calling hyperthyroidism stable required that no ophthalmopathy show up within 18 months of follow-up. Study-level findings and limits: Most thyroid clonotypes expanded beyond 0.001 frequency were also found in blood.

Amplified TCR beta CDR3 regions were obtained using RNA transcripts as template. Amplification began with first-round RT-PCR using HTBI primers, then second-round multiplex PCR was performed. TCRdb analysed the multiplex PCR reads with MiXCR anew, one entry per CDR3 protein. The sample carries 1 million to 1.3 million distinct CDR3 sequences, less than 45% recorded once. Sequencing input: peripheral blood or thyroid tissue (not recorded which). The chain is built from TRBV12-3 or TRBV12-4 and TRBJ1-2; D gene ambiguous. This receptor was obtained from an adult man with Graves' hyperthyroidism. In DNA, the CDR3 is TGTGCCAGCAGCCAAGAAGGGTACGGCTATACGCCGTCTGGCTACATCTTC. The encoded protein is CASSQEGYGYTPSGYIF.